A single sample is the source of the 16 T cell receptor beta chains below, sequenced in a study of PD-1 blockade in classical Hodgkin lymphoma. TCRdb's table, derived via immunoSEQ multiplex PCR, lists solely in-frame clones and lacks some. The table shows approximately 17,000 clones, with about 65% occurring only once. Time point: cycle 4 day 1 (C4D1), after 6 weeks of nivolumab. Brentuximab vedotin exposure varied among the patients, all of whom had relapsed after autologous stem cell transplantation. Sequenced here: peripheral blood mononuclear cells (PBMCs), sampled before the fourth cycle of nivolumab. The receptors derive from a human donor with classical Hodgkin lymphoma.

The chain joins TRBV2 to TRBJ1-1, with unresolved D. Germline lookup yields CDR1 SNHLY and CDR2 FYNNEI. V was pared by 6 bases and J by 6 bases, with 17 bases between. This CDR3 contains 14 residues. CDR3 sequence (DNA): TGTGCCAGCAGGGACGGGAGGCAGCGTCCTGAAGCTTTCTTT. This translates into CASRDGRQRPEAFF.

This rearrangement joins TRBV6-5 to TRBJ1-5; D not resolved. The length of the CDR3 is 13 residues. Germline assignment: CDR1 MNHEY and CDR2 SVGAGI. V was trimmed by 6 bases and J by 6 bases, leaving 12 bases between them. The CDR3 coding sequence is TGTGCCAGCAGCACCGTGGTGTTTCAGCCCCAGCATTTT. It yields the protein CASSTVVFQPQHF.

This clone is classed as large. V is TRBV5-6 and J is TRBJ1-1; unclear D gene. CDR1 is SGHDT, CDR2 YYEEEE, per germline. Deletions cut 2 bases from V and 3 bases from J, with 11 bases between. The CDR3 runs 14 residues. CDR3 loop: CASSFNGEDTEAFF. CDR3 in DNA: TGTGCCAGCAGCTTTAATGGTGAGGACACTGAAGCTTTCTTT.

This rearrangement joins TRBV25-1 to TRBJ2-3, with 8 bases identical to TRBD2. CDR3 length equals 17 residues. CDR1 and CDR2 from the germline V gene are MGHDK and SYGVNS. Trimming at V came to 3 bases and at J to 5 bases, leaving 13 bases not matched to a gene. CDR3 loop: CASSDLTSAKRVDTQYF. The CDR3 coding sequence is TGTGCCAGCAGTGATCTGACTAGCGCCAAAAGGGTAGATACGCAGTATTTT.

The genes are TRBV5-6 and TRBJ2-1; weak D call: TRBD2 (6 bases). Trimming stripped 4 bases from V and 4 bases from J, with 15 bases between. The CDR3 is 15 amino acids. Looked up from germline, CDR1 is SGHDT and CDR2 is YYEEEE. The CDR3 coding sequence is TGTGCCAGCAGCCACACTACTCGGGAGTACAATGAGCAGTTCTTC. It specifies CASSHTTREYNEQFF.

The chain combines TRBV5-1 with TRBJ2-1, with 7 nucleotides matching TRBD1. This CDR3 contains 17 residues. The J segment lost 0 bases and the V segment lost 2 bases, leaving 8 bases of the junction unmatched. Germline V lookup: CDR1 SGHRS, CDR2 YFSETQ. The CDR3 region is CASSLTGELYSYNEQFF. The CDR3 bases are TGCGCCAGCAGCTTAACAGGGGAACTTTACTCCTACAATGAGCAGTTCTTC.

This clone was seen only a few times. The CDR3 sequence is CASSPGTGGTEAFF. CDR3 DNA sequence: TGTGCCAGCTCACCGGGGACAGGGGGCACTGAAGCTTTCTTT. The V and J genes are TRBV18 and TRBJ1-1, with TRBD1 matching over 11 bases. This CDR3 region has 14 residues. Germline CDR1 KGHSH, CDR2 LQKENI. V lost 3 bases and J lost 4; bases outside the gene matches: 1.

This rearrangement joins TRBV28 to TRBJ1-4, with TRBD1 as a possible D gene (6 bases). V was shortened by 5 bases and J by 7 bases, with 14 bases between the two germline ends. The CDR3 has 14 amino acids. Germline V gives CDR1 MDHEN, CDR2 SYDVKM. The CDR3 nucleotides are TGTGCCAGCAGTAAACAGGGAGCGGTTGAAAAACTGTTTTTT. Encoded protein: CASSKQGAVEKLFF.

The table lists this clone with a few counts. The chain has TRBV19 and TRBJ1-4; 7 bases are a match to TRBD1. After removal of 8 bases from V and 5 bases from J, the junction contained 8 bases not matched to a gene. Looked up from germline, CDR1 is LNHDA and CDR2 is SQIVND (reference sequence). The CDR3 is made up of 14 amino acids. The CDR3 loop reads CASRFDRANEKLFF. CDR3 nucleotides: TGTGCCAGTCGGTTCGACAGGGCGAATGAAAAACTGTTTTTT.

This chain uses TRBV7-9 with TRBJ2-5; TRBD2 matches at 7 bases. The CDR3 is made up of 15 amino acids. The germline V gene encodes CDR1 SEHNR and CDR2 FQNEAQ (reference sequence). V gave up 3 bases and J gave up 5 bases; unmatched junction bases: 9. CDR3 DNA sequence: TGTGCCAGCAGCTTTGTTAGCGGGCTGGGGGAGACCCAGTACTTC. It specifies CASSFVSGLGETQYF.

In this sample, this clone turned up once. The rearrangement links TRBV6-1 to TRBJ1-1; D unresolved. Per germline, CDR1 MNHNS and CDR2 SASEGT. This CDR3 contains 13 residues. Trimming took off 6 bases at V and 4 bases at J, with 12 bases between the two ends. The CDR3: CASRMASVTEAFF. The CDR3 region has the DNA TGTGCCAGCAGGATGGCTTCGGTCACTGAAGCTTTCTTT.

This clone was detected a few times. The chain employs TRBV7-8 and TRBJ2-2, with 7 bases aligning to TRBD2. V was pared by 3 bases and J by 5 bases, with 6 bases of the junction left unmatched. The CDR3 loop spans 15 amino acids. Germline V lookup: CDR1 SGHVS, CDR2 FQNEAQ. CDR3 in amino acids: CASSFIREGTGELFF. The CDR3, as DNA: TGTGCCAGCAGCTTTATCAGGGAGGGGACCGGGGAGCTGTTTTTT.

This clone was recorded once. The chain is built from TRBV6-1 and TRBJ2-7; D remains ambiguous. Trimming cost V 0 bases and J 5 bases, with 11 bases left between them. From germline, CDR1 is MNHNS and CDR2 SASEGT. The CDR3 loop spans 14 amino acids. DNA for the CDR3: TGTGCCAGCAGTGAAGCGATGCCCTGGGACGAGCAGTACTTC. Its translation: CASSEAMPWDEQYF.

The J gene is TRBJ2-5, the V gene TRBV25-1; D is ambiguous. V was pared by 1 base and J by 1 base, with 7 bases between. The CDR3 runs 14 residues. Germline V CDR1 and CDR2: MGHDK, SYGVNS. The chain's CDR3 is CASSEFTGQETQYF. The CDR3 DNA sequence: TGTGCCAGCAGTGAATTTACGGGCCAAGAGACCCAGTACTTC.

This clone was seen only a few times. The CDR3 DNA is TGTGCCAGTAGTAGGAAACGGGGGACTGAAGCTTTCTTT. It yields the protein CASSRKRGTEAFF. This chain connects TRBV19 to TRBJ1-1, with D possibly TRBD1 on 5 matching bases. The CDR3 is made up of 13 amino acids. Germline CDR1 is LNHDA and CDR2 is SQIVND (reference sequence). V shed 4 bases and J shed 5 bases, with 11 bases lying between them.

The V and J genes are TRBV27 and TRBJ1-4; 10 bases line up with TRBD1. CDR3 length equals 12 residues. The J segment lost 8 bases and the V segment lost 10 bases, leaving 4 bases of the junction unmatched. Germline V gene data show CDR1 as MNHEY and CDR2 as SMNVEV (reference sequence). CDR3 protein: CATRTGGEKLFF. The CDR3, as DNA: TGTGCCACCCGGACAGGGGGGGAAAAACTGTTTTTT.